These 20 T cell receptor beta chains originate from one sample sequenced in a study of PD-1 blockade in mismatch repair-deficient tumors. Measured with immunoSEQ multiplex PCR; TCRdb has only the in-frame clones, and not every one. The sample lists roughly 45,000 clones, approximately 80% occurring once. The sequenced sample was PBMCs, obtained before pembrolizumab treatment. These receptors all come from an adult with mismatch repair-deficient cancer.

This chain joins TRBV5-1 and TRBJ2-7; D is unresolved. This CDR3 spans 12 amino acids. Trimming stripped 6 bases from V and 6 bases from J, with 13 bases between. Per germline, CDR1 SGHRS and CDR2 YFSETQ. CDR3 in amino acids: CASKEPYREQYF. CDR3 nucleotide sequence: TGCGCCAGCAAAGAGCCATACCGCGAGCAGTACTTC.

The chain has TRBV27 and TRBJ1-1; D gene unclear. V was shortened by 4 bases and J by 3 bases, with 15 bases between the two germline ends. This CDR3 comprises 15 residues. Germline values: CDR1 MNHEY, CDR2 SMNVEV (reference sequence). In DNA form, the CDR3 reads TGTGCCAGCAGTTCACAGACTGGGGTCGACACTGAAGCTTTCTTT. Amino acids: CASSSQTGVDTEAFF.

Here the CDR3 reads CASSPLAGPAPDTQYF. CDR3 in DNA: TGTGCCAGCAGCCCTCTAGCGGGACCGGCCCCAGATACGCAGTATTTT. V is TRBV9 and J is TRBJ2-3; 9 nucleotides match TRBD2. CDR1 and CDR2 from the germline V gene are SGDLS and YYNGEE. There are 16 residues in the CDR3. The ends lost 4 bases at V and 4 bases at J; junction bases unmatched: 10.

The J gene is TRBJ2-7, the V gene TRBV5-1, with 16 bases fitting TRBD2. Looked up from germline, CDR1 is SGHRS and CDR2 is YFSETQ. CDR3 length: 19 residues. Germline trimming cut 2 bases from V and 0 bases from J; bases unmatched to any gene: 8. In DNA, the CDR3 is TGCGCCAGCAGCTTCCGGGGACTAGCGGGAGGGCTTCGCTCCTACGAGCAGTACTTC. Its protein product is CASSFRGLAGGLRSYEQYF.

The chain combines TRBV14 with TRBJ2-1, with D perhaps assigned TRBD1 or TRBD2 (5 bases each). V gave up 4 bases and J gave up 13 bases, with 17 bases separating them. Germline CDR1 and CDR2: SGHDN and FVKESK. The CDR3 extends over 13 amino acids. The CDR3 nucleotides are TGTGCCAGCAGCCGAGCCCCACTAGGGGTTCAGTTCTTC. This translates into CASSRAPLGVQFF.

This clone was counted a few times. The genes are TRBV30 and TRBJ1-1; D is perhaps TRBD1 (6 bases). The V and J ends lost 3 bases and 6 bases respectively, with 11 bases between them. This CDR3 has 12 residues. The germline gives CDR1 GTSNPN, CDR2 SVGIG (reference sequence). CDR3 DNA: TGTGCCTGGAGCGGGAGGACAGCTGAAGCTTTCTTT. It encodes CAWSGRTAEAFF.

J is TRBJ1-5 and V is TRBV19, with TRBD1 as a possible D gene (5 bases). Trimming cost V 7 bases and J 0 bases, with 19 bases left between them. The CDR3 consists of 17 residues. From germline, CDR1 is LNHDA and CDR2 SQIVND (reference sequence). In nucleotides, the CDR3 is TGTGCCAGTACCTTAGGTCGGGACCGGAATAGCAATCAGCCCCAGCATTTT. It codes for CASTLGRDRNSNQPQHF.

This rearrangement joins TRBV5-8 to TRBJ2-5, with D tentatively TRBD1 (6 bases). The germline V and J ends were trimmed by 2 bases and 4 bases, with 12 bases remaining between them. Germline CDR1 and CDR2: SGHTS and YDEGEE. The CDR3 sequence is 14 residues long. In nucleotides, the CDR3 is TGTGCCAGCAGCTTATACAGGGTATCAGAGACCCAGTACTTC. This encodes CASSLYRVSETQYF.

The gene calls are TRBV30 and TRBJ1-1; D is unclear. Trimming pared 0 bases from V and 4 bases from J, leaving 3 bases between. Germline loops: CDR1 GTSNPN, CDR2 SVGIG (reference sequence). The CDR3 spans 11 residues. The CDR3 DNA reads as TGTGCCTGGAGTGTAAGCACTGAAGCTTTCTTT. Its translation: CAWSVSTEAFF. Full variable domain (outside the CDR3, taken from reference TRBV30 and TRBJ1-1): SQTIHQWPATLVQPVGSPLSLECTVEGTSNPNLYWYRQAAGRGLQLLFYSVGIGQISSEVPQNLSASRPQDRQFILSSKKLLLSDSGFYLCAWSVSTEAFFGQGTRLTVV.

This chain links TRBV18 with TRBJ2-7; 10 nucleotides match TRBD1. Per germline, CDR1 KGHSH and CDR2 LQKENI. This CDR3 region has 24 residues. Unmatched junction bases numbered 32, after V lost 3 bases and J lost 3 bases. CDR3 DNA sequence: TGTGCCAGCTCACCTATTACCATGGGGTACGATGGGACAGGGGCTTTTATCGAAGACTACGAGCAGTACTTC. Translation: CASSPITMGYDGTGAFIEDYEQYF.

The rearrangement links TRBV6-5 to TRBJ2-5; D not certain. V lost 0 bases, J lost 6 bases, and 2 bases lay in between. This CDR3 comprises 11 residues. CDR1 and CDR2 (germline): MNHEY, SVGAGI. The CDR3 nucleotides are TGTGCCAGCAGTTACTCGAAGACCCAGTACTTC. Its protein product is CASSYSKTQYF.

The J gene is TRBJ1-2, the V gene TRBV5-6, with a tentative D call TRBD1 (5 bases). The CDR3 is made up of 17 amino acids. The V and J ends lost 3 bases and 0 bases respectively, with 18 bases between them. Germline V CDR1 and CDR2: SGHDT, YYEEEE. The CDR3 here is CASSSRGSRGANYGYTF. The CDR3 DNA follows: TGTGCCAGCAGCTCCCGGGGAAGTCGGGGGGCTAACTATGGCTACACCTTC.

The V gene is TRBV4-1, the J gene TRBJ2-3; 8 positions agree with TRBD1. Germline V gene data show CDR1 as MGHRA and CDR2 as YSYEKL. The CDR3 has 17 residues. The V and J ends lost 0 bases and 1 base, in that order; junction bases with no gene match: 6. This CDR3 is CASSQEPGGSGTDTQYF. For the CDR3, the DNA is TGCGCCAGCAGCCAAGAACCAGGGGGCTCTGGCACAGATACGCAGTATTTT.

This clone was seen only a few times. CDR3 nucleotide sequence: TGTGCCAGCTCACGTCCCGGACGGGAGGGCTACGAGCAGTACTTC. Protein: CASSRPGREGYEQYF. This rearrangement joins TRBV18 to TRBJ2-7; TRBD2 matches at 8 bases. In germline, CDR1 is KGHSH, CDR2 LQKENI. With 4 bases clipped from V and 3 bases from J, the junction kept 8 bases outside the gene matches. The CDR3 has 15 residues.

This clone was recorded once. CDR3 sequence: CASSPNTSGGPGNIQYF. The CDR3 nucleotides read TGCGCCAGCAGCCCCAACACCTCGGGAGGGCCCGGAAACATTCAGTACTTC. V usage is TRBV4-1 and J usage is TRBJ2-4; 8 positions match TRBD2. Trimming removed 4 bases from V and 6 bases from J; junction bases left unmatched: 14. The CDR3 length is 17 residues. Germline CDR1 MGHRA, CDR2 YSYEKL.

The rearrangement joins TRBV27 to TRBJ1-3; no clear D. Per the germline V gene, CDR1 is MNHEY and CDR2 is SMNVEV (reference sequence). V was shortened by 0 bases and J by 4 bases, with 4 bases between the two germline ends. This CDR3 has 13 residues. The chain's CDR3 is CASSLSTGNTIYF. The CDR3 DNA is TGTGCCAGCAGTTTATCTACCGGAAACACCATATATTTT.

V usage is TRBV4-2 and J usage is TRBJ2-2; 7 bases are shared with TRBD1. Germline assignment: CDR1 LGHNA and CDR2 YNFKEQ. The CDR3 totals 16 residues. Trimming took 0 bases from V and 3 from J; bases not matched to a gene: 4. CDR3 in amino acids: CASSQDSRGYTGELFF. CDR3 nucleotides: TGTGCCAGCAGCCAAGATAGCAGGGGGTACACCGGGGAGCTGTTTTTT.

The chain employs TRBV5-1 and TRBJ1-1; D possibly corresponds to TRBD1 (5 bases). V was cut by 3 bases and J by 8 bases, with 14 bases left in between. The V gene's germline CDR1 is SGHRS and CDR2 YFSETQ. This CDR3 contains 13 residues. This CDR3 reads CASSWEGDREAFF. In DNA, the CDR3 is TGCGCCAGCAGCTGGGAAGGGGATAGGGAAGCTTTCTTT. Complete variable domain (other parts from reference TRBV5-1 and TRBJ1-1): KAGVTQTPRYLIKTRGQQVTLSCSPISGHRSVSWYQQTPGQGLQFLFEYFSETQRNKGNFPGRFSGRQFSNSRSEMNVSTLELGDSALYLCASSWEGDREAFFGQGTRLTVV.

The rearrangement uses TRBV2 and TRBJ1-2; 7 bases map to TRBD1. J was trimmed by 5 bases and V by 7 bases; bases with no gene match: 10. The germline gives CDR1 SNHLY, CDR2 FYNNEI. The CDR3 is 14 residues long. For the CDR3, the DNA is TGTGCCAGCACCCCTAGACAGGGTTTATATGGCTACACCTTC. Residues: CASTPRQGLYGYTF.

J is TRBJ2-2 and V is TRBV6-5, with D tentatively TRBD1 (5 bases). This CDR3 is built from 15 residues. Trimming pared 7 bases from V and 2 bases from J, leaving 14 bases between. Germline assignment: CDR1 MNHEY and CDR2 SVGAGI. The CDR3 region is CASTPRTLNTGELFF. As DNA, the CDR3 is TGTGCCAGCACCCCGAGGACACTAAACACCGGGGAGCTGTTTTTT.